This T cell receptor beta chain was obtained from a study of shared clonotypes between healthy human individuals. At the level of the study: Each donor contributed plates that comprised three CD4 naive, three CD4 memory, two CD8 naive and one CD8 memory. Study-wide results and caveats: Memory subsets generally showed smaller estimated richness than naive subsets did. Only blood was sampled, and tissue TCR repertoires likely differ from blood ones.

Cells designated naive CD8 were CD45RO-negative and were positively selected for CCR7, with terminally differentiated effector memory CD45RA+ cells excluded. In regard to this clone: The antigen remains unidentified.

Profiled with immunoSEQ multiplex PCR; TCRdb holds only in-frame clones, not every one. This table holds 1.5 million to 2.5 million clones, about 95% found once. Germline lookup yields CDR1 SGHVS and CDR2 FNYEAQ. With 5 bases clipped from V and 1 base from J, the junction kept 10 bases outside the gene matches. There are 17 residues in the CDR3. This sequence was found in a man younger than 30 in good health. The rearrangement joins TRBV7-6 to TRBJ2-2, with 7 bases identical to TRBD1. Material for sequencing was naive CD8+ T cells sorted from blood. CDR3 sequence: CASSLGTAPQNTGELFF. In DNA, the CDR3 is TGTGCCAGCAGCCTTGGGACAGCCCCACAGAACACCGGGGAGCTGTTTTTT.